This TCR beta chain was identified in a study of blood T cells in healthy people across ages. Study results and caveats: The diversity estimates, figures obtained from one million T cells, were considered underestimates. Older individuals had lower TCR beta diversity per million T cells (the decline was roughly linear).

Then a second PCR, running roughly 7 to 11 cycles, was carried out with a sample-barcoded 5' primer and a J-beta primer mix. With 12 random nucleotides, a template-switch adaptor tagged each individual cDNA molecule. In TCRdb, the 5' RACE reads were re-called with MiXCR into one record per CDR3 protein. The sample lists 700,000 or so distinct CDR3 sequences, over 40% seen once, with 25% to 35% in the top ten. Trimming took off 8 bases at V and 3 bases at J, with 15 bases between the two ends. Per germline, CDR1 SQVTM and CDR2 ANQGSEA. CDR3 length: 13 residues. Donation came from healthy Caucasian individuals in Russia who were aged about 6 to 100. The sample holds many counts of this clonotype. Its antigen is not known.

This receptor was obtained from an elderly man in good health. This sequence joins TRBV29-1 and TRBJ2-3; D perhaps matches TRBD2 (7 bases). The specimen sequenced was blood. CDR3 nucleotides: TGCAGCTTCGACGGGGGGCAGACAGATACGCAGTATTTT. Residues: CSFDGGQTDTQYF.